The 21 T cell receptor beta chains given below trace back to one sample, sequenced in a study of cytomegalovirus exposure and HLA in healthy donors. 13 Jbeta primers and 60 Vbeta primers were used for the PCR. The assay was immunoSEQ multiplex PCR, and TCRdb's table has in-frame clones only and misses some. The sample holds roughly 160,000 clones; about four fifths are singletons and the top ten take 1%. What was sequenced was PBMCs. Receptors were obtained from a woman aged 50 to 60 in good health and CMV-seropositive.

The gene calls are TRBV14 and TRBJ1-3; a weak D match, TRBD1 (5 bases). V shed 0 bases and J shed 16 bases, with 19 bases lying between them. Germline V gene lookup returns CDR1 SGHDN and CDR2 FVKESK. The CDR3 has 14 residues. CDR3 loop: CASSQDPYSAGIYF. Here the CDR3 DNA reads TGTGCCAGCAGCCAAGATCCTTACTCTGCAGGGATTTATTTT.

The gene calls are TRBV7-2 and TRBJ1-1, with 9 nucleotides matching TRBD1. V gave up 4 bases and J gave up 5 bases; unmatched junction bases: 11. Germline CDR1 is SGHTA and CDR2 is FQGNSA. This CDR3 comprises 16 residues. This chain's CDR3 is CASSSRQHRGRTEAFF. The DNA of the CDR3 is TGTGCCAGCAGCTCCCGGCAACACAGGGGGCGGACTGAAGCTTTCTTT.

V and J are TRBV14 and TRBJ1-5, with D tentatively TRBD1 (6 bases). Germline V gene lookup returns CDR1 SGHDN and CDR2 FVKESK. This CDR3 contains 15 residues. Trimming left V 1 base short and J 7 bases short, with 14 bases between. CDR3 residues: CASSQGSGAWQPQHF. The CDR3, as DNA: TGTGCCAGCAGCCAAGGGTCAGGGGCCTGGCAGCCCCAGCATTTT.

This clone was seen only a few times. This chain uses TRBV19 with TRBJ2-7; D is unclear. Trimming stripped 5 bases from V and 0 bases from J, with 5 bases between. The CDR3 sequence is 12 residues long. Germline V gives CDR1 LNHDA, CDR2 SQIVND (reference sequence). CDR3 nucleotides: TGTGCCAGTAGTGTCGGCTCCTACGAGCAGTACTTC. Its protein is CASSVGSYEQYF.

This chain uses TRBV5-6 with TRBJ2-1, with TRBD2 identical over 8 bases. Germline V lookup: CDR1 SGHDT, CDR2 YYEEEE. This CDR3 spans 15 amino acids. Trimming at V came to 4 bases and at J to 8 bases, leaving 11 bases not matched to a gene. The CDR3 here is CASSPAIAGQHEQFF. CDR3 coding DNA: TGTGCCAGCAGCCCGGCGATAGCGGGGCAGCATGAGCAGTTCTTC.

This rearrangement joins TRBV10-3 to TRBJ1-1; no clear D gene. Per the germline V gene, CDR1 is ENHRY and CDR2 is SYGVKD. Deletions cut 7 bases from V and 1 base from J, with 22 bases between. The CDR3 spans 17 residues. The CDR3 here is CAIKSLGVNRENTEAFF. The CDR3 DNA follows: TGTGCCATCAAATCGCTCGGGGTGAATCGGGAGAACACTGAAGCTTTCTTT.

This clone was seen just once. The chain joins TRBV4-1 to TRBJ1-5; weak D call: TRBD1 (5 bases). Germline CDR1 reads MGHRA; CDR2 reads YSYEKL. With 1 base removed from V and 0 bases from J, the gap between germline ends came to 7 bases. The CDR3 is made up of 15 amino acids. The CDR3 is CASSQGDFSNQPQHF. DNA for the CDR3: TGCGCCAGCAGCCAAGGGGACTTTAGCAATCAGCCCCAGCATTTT.

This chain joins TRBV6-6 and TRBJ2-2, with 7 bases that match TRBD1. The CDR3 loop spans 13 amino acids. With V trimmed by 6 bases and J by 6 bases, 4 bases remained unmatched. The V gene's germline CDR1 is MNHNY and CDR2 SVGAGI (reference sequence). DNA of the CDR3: TGTGCCAGCAGAGCCACAGGGGCCGGGGAGCTGTTTTTT. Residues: CASRATGAGELFF.

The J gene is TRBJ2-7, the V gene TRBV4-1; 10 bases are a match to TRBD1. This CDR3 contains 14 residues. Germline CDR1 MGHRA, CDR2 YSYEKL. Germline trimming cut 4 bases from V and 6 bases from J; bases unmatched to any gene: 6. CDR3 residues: CASSRGTGAAEQYF. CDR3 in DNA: TGCGCCAGCAGCCGGGGGACAGGGGCGGCCGAGCAGTACTTC.

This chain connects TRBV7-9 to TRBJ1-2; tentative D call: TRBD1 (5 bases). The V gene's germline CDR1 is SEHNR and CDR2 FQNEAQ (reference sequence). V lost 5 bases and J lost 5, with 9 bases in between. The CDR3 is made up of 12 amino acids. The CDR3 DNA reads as TGTGCCAGCAGCCCGGACATTTATGGCTACACCTTC. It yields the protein CASSPDIYGYTF. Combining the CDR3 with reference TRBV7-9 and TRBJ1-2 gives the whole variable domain DTGVSQNPRHKITKRGQNVTFRCDPISEHNRLYWYRQTLGQGPEFLTYFQNEAQLEKSRLLSDRFSAERPKGSFSTLEIQRTEQGDSAMYLCASSPDIYGYTFGSGTRLTVV.

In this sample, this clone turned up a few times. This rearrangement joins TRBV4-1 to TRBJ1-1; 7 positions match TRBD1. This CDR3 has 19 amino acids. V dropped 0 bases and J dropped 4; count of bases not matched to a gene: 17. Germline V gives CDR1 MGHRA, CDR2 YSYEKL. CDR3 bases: TGCGCCAGCAGCCAAGAAGTCGCGGACAGGTGGGAATGGGGCACTGAAGCTTTCTTT. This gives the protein CASSQEVADRWEWGTEAFF.

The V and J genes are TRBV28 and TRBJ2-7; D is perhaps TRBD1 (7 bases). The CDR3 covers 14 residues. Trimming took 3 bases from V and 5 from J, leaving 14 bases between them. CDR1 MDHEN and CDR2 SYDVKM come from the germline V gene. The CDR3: CASSLMTGRHEQYF. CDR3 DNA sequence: TGTGCCAGCAGTTTGATGACAGGGAGGCACGAGCAGTACTTC.

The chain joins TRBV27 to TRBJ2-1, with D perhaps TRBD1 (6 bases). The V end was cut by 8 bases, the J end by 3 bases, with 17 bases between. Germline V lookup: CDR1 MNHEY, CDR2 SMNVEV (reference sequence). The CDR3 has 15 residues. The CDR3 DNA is TGTGCCAGCGGTGAAGTGACAGGTAACTACAATGAGCAGTTCTTC. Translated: CASGEVTGNYNEQFF.

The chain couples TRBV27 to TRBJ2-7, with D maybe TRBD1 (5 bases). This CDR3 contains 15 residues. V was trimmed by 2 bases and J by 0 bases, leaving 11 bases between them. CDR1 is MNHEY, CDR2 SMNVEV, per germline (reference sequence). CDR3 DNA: TGTGCCAGCAGTTTAGATGGGGCAAACTCCTACGAGCAGTACTTC. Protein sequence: CASSLDGANSYEQYF.

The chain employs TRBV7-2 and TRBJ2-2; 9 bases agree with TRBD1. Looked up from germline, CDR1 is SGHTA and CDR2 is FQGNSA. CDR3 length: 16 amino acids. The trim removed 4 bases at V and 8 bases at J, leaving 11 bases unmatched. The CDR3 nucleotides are TGTGCCAGCAGCTCATTCGGACAGGGGAGGACAGGGGAGCTGTTTTTT. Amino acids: CASSSFGQGRTGELFF.

The CDR3 here is CASSWSSGRSYEQYF. The CDR3 DNA sequence: TGTGCCAGCAGCTGGTCTAGCGGGAGGTCCTACGAGCAGTACTTC. The chain carries TRBV5-4 and TRBJ2-7; 11 bases agree with TRBD2. V lost 3 bases, J lost 1 base, and 3 bases stayed unmatched. The CDR3 is made up of 15 amino acids. CDR1 and CDR2 (germline): SGHNT, YYREEE (reference sequence).

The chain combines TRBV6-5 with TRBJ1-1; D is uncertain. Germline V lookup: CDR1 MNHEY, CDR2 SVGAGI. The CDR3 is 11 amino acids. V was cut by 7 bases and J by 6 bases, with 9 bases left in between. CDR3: CASIFRSEAFF. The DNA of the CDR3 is TGTGCCAGCATTTTTAGATCTGAAGCTTTCTTT.

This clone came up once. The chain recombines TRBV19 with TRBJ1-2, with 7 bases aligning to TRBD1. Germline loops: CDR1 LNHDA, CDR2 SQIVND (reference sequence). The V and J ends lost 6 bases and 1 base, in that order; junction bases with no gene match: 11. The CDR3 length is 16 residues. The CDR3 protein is CASRRNRGEVNYGYTF. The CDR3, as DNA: TGTGCCAGTAGGAGGAACAGGGGAGAAGTTAACTATGGCTACACCTTC.

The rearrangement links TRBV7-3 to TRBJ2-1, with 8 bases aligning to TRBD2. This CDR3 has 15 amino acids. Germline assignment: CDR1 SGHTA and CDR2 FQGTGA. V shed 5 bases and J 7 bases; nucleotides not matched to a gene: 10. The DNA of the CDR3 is TGTGCCAGCAGCGTAGGGCTAGCGGGTTGGAATGAGCAGTTCTTC. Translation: CASSVGLAGWNEQFF.

In DNA, the CDR3 is TGTGCCAGCAGTGATATGGGCCAGGGATCCTACAATGAGCAGTTCTTC. It is translated as CASSDMGQGSYNEQFF. This sequence joins TRBV2 and TRBJ2-1; a possible D gene is TRBD1 (5 bases). Germline loops: CDR1 SNHLY, CDR2 FYNNEI. This CDR3 has 16 residues. V lost 3 bases, J lost 1 base, and 13 bases lay in between.

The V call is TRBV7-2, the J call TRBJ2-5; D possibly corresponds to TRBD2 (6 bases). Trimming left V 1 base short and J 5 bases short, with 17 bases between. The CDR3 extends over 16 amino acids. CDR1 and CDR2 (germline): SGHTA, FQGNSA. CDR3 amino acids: CASSLGAGGRIETQYF. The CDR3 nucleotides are TGTGCCAGCAGCTTAGGAGCGGGTGGGAGGATTGAGACCCAGTACTTC.